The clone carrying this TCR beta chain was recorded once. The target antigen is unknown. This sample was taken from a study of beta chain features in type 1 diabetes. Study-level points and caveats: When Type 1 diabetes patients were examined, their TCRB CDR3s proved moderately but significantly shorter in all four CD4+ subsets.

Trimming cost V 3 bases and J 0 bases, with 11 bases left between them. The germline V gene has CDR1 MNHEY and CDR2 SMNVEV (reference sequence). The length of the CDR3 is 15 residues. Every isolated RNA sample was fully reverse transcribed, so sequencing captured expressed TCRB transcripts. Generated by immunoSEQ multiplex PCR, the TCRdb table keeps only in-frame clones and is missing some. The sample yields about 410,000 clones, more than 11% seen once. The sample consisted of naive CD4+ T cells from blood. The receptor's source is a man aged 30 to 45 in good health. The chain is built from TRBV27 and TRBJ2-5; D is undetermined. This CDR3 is CASSFWPTNQETQYF. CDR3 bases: TGTGCCAGCAGTTTTTGGCCGACAAACCAAGAGACCCAGTACTTC.